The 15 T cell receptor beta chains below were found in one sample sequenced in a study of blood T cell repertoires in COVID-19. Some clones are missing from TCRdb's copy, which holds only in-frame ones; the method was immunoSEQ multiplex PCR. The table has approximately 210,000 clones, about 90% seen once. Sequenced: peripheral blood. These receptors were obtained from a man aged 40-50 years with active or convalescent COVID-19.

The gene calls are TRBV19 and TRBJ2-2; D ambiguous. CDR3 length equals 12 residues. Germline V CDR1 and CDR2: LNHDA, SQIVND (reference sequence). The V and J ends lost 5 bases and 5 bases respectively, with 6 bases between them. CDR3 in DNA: TGTGCCAGTAGTCTTCCGACCGGGGAGCTGTTTTTT. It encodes CASSLPTGELFF.

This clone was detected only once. CDR3: CASSLRQGGNTIYF. In nucleotides, the CDR3 is TGTGCCAGCAGTTTACGGCAGGGTGGAAACACCATATATTTT. V and J are TRBV27 and TRBJ1-3; D is possibly TRBD1 (5 bases). CDR1 and CDR2 from the germline V gene are MNHEY and SMNVEV (reference sequence). The CDR3 extends over 14 amino acids. The V gene lost 2 bases and the J gene lost 3 bases, with 8 bases spanning the gap.

The chain's CDR3 is CAWSGGASTGELFF. In DNA form, the CDR3 reads TGTGCCTGGAGCGGGGGGGCGAGCACCGGGGAGCTGTTTTTT. The chain recombines TRBV30 with TRBJ2-2; 8 bases line up with TRBD2. The CDR3 totals 14 residues. After removal of 3 bases from V and 4 bases from J, the junction contained 4 bases not matched to a gene. The germline gives CDR1 GTSNPN, CDR2 SVGIG (reference sequence).

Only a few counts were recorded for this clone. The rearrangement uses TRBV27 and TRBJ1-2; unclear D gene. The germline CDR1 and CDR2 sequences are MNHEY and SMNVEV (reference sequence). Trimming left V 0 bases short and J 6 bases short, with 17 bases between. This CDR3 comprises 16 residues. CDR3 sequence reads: CASSLSISRRADGYTF. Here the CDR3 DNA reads TGTGCCAGCAGTTTATCGATTAGTAGGAGGGCTGATGGCTACACCTTC.

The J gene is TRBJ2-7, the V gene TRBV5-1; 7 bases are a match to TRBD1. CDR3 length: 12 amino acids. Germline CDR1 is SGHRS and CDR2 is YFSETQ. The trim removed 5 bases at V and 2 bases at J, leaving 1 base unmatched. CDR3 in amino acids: CASRQGPYEQYF. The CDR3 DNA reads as TGCGCCAGCAGACAGGGGCCCTACGAGCAGTACTTC.

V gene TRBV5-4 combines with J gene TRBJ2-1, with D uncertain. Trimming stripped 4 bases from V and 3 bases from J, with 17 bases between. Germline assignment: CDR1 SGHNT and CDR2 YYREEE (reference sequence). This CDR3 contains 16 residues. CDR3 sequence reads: CASSLYSRPLYNEQFF. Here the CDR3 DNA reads TGTGCCAGCAGCCTATATTCTAGACCCCTCTACAATGAGCAGTTCTTC.

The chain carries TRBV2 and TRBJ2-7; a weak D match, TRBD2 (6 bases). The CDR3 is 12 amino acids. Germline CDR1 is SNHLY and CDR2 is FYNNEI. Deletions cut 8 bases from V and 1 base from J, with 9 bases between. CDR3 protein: CASRDSSYEQYF. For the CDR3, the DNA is TGTGCCAGCCGGGACTCTTCCTACGAGCAGTACTTC. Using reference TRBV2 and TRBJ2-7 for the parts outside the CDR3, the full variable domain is EPEVTQTPSHQVTQMGQEVILRCVPISNHLYFYWYRQILGQKVEFLVSFYNNEISEKSEIFDDQFSVERPDGSNFTLKIRSTKLEDSAMYFCASRDSSYEQYFGPGTRLTVT.

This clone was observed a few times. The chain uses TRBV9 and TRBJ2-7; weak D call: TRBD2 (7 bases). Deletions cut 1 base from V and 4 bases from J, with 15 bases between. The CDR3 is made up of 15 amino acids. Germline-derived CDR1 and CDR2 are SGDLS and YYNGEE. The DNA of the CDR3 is TGTGCCAGCAGCGTACGGGCGGGGGCCCCTTACGAGCAGTACTTC. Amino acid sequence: CASSVRAGAPYEQYF.

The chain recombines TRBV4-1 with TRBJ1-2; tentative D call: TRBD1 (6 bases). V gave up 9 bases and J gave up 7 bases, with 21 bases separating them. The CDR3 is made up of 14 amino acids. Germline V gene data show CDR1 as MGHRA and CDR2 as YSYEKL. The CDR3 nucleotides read TGCGCCAGTACCACCGGGGGGCGCTTTGGTGGCTACACCTTC. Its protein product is CASTTGGRFGGYTF.

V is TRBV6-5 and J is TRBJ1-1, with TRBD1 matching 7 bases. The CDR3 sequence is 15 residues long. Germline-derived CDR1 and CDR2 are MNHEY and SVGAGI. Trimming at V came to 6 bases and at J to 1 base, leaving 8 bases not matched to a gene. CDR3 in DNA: TGTGCCAGCAGAGGAACCTCAGGGGGGAACACTGAAGCTTTCTTT. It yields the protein CASRGTSGGNTEAFF.

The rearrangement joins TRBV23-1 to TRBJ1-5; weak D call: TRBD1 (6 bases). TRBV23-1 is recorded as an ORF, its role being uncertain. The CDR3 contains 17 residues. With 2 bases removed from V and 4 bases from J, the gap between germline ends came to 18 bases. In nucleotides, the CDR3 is TGCGCCAGCAGTCAAGCGGGGGGCATAGACAAGAATCAGCCCCAGCATTTT. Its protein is CASSQAGGIDKNQPQHF.

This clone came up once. In nucleotides, the CDR3 is TGTGCCAGCATTCCCTCTGGGGGGGACCGCTACGAGCAGTACTTC. Encoded protein: CASIPSGGDRYEQYF. The chain links TRBV28 to TRBJ2-7, with TRBD2 matching over 7 bases. The CDR3 contains 15 residues. Per germline, CDR1 MDHEN and CDR2 SYDVKM. The V segment lost 7 bases and the J segment 3 bases; nucleotides outside the gene matches: 12. The whole variable domain, remainder taken from reference TRBV28 and TRBJ2-7, is DVKVTQSSRYLVKRTGEKVFLECVQDMDHENMFWYRQDPGLGLRLIYFSYDVKMKEKGDIPEGYSVSREKKERFSLILESASTNQTSMYLCASIPSGGDRYEQYFGPGTRLTVT.

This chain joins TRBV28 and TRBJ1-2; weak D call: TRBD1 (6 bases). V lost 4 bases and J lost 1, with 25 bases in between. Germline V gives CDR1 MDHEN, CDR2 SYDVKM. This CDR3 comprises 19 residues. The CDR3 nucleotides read TGTGCCAGCAGTTCACCCTGGGGCGGGGGGACAACAAGTAACTATGGCTACACCTTC. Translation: CASSSPWGGGTTSNYGYTF.

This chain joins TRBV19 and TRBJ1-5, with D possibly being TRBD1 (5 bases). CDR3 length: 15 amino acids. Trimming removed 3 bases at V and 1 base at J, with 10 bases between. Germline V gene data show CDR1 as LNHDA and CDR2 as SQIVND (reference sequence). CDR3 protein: CASSMSGGSNQPQHF. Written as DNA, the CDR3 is TGTGCCAGTAGTATGTCGGGGGGGAGCAATCAGCCCCAGCATTTT.

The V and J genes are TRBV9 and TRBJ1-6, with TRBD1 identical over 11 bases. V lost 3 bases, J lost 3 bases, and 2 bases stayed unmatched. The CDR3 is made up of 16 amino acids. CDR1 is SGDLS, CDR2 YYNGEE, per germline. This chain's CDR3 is CASSAGTGGYNSPLHF. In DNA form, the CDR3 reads TGTGCCAGCAGCGCAGGGACAGGGGGCTATAATTCACCCCTCCACTTT.